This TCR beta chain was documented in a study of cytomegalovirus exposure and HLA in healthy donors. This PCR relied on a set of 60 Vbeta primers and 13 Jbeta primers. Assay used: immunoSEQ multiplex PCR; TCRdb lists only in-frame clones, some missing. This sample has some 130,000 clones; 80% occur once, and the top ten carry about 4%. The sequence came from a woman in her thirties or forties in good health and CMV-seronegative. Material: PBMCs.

The CDR3 DNA reads TGTGCCAGCAGTGGCGACAGGGGGCGCAGGCAGTACTTC. Residues: CASSGDRGRRQYF. V usage is TRBV2 and J usage is TRBJ2-5, with 10 bases identical to TRBD1. The CDR3 is 13 residues long. Germline loops: CDR1 SNHLY, CDR2 FYNNEI. V dropped 4 bases and J dropped 11; count of bases not matched to a gene: 7.